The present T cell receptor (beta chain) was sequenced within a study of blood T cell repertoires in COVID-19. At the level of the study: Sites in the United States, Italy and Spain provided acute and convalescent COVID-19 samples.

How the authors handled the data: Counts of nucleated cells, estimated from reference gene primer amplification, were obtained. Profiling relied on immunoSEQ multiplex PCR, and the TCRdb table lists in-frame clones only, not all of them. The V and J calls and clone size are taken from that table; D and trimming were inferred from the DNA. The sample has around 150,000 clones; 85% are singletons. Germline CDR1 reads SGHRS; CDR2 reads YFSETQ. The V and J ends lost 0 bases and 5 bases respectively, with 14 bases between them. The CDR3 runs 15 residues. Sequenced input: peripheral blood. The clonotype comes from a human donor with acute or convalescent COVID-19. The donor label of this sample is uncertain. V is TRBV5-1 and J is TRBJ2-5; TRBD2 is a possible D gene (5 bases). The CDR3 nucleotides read TGCGCCAGCAGCTTGGCCGGGGTTCCCCCGGAGACCCAGTACTTC. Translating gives CASSLAGVPPETQYF.